One sample yielded the 8 T cell receptor beta chains listed below, sequenced in a study of T cells after yellow fever vaccination. TCRdb analysed the 5' RACE reads with MiXCR anew, one entry per CDR3 protein. The table has 510,000 or so distinct CDR3 sequences, over 15% seen once. The input for sequencing was PBMCs, taken 15 days after the yellow fever booster vaccination. The receptors shown here come from a young man who received the YFV17D yellow fever vaccine.

The chain couples TRBV30 to TRBJ2-7, with a possible D match to TRBD2 (5 bases). The CDR3 sequence is 14 residues long. V was clipped by 5 bases and J by 3 bases, with 17 bases between them. Germline V CDR1 and CDR2: GTSNPN, SVGIG (reference sequence). This CDR3 is CAWAGSHFNYEQYF. CDR3 nucleotide sequence: TGTGCCTGGGCGGGCTCCCATTTCAACTACGAGCAGTACTTC.

This clonotype was seen a handful of times. The chain is built from TRBV25-1 and TRBJ2-3; 8 nucleotides agree with TRBD2. J lost 4 bases, V lost 1 base, and 7 bases had no gene match. Germline-derived CDR1 and CDR2 are MGHDK and SYGVNS. There are 16 residues in the CDR3. Written as DNA, the CDR3 is TGTGCCAGCAGTGAATCAGCGGGAGTAGGCTCAGATACGCAGTATTTT. This codes for CASSESAGVGSDTQYF.

This clonotype showed up many times. CDR3 nucleotide sequence: TGTGCCAGCAGCTTAACCTTTCCGGGACTAGCGGGAGAAATAAGCTCCTACAATGAGCAGTTCTTC. It yields the protein CASSLTFPGLAGEISSYNEQFF. This chain connects TRBV7-6 to TRBJ2-1; 14 bases match TRBD2. The germline gives CDR1 SGHVS, CDR2 FNYEAQ. This CDR3 has 22 amino acids. J lost 0 bases, V lost 2 bases, and 15 bases had no gene match.

This clonotype appeared a few times. At one end the junction does not follow the germline gene, possibly because of a read error. This chain links TRBV4-3 with TRBJ2-7; the D call may be TRBD1 or TRBD2 (5 bases each). The V gene's germline CDR1 is LGHNA and CDR2 YSLEER. The CDR3 is 14 amino acids. CDR3 DNA sequence: TGCGCCAGCAGCCGAGGGGACGGTAAATACGAACAGTACTTC. It specifies CASSRGDGKYEQYF.

The V call is TRBV6-1, the J call TRBJ2-5; tentatively, D is TRBD1 or TRBD2 (5 bases each). The germline V gene encodes CDR1 MNHNS and CDR2 SASEGT. The length of the CDR3 is 14 residues. V was clipped by 8 bases and J by 4 bases, with 17 bases between them. In DNA form, the CDR3 reads TGTGCCAGCTTTAATCGTGGGGGTGGAGAGACCCAGTACTTC. This gives the protein CASFNRGGGETQYF.

This clonotype was recorded a few times. V gene TRBV10-3 combines with J gene TRBJ2-3; D unresolved. The ends were cut back, 3 bases at V and 0 bases at J, with 7 bases in the middle. Germline CDR1 is ENHRY and CDR2 is SYGVKD. The CDR3 extends over 14 amino acids. The CDR3 region has the DNA TGTGCCATCAGTGATAGGGCGAGCACAGATACGCAGTATTTT. It encodes CAISDRASTDTQYF.

This clonotype was observed a handful of times. The J gene is TRBJ1-6, the V gene TRBV29-1; a weak D match, TRBD1 (5 bases). CDR1 and CDR2 (germline): SQVTM, ANQGSEA. V lost 4 bases, J lost 5 bases, and 12 bases lay in between. This CDR3 comprises 14 residues. CDR3 sequence: CSVGEGRNNSPLHF. In nucleotides, the CDR3 is TGCAGCGTTGGAGAGGGACGGAATAATTCACCCCTCCACTTT.

V gene TRBV19 combines with J gene TRBJ1-2; D remains unclear. CDR1 is LNHDA and CDR2 is SQIVND in the germline V gene (reference sequence). Trimming shortened V by 9 bases and J by 4 bases, and 12 bases separated the two germline ends. This CDR3 contains 12 residues. The CDR3 loop reads CASSAPSYGYTF. For the CDR3, the DNA is TGTGCCAGCTCCGCTCCCAGCTATGGCTACACCTTC.